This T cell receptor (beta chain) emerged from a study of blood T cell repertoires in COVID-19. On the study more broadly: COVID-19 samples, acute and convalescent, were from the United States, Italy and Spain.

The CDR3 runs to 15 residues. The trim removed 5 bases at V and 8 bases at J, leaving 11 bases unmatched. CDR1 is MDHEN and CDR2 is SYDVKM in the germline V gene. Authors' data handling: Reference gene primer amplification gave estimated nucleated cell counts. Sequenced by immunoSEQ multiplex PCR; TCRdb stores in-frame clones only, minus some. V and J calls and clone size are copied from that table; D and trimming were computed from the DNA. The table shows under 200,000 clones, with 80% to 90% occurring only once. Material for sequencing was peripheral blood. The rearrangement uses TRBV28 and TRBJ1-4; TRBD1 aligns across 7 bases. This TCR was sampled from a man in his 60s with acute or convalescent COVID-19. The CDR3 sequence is CASSQPRQGSEKLFF. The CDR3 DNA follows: TGTGCCAGCAGTCAACCGCGACAGGGAAGCGAAAAACTGTTTTTT.